This TCR beta chain was obtained from a study of blood T cell repertoires in COVID-19. Study as a whole: Samples taken during acute and convalescent COVID-19 were collected in the United States, Italy and Spain.

Produced via immunoSEQ multiplex PCR; TCRdb's table is partial and in-frame only. This sample has a few hundred thousand clones, with approximately 86% found just once. The CDR3 runs 13 residues. Trimming shortened V by 0 bases and J by 5 bases, and 7 bases separated the two germline ends. The germline V gene has CDR1 LNHNV and CDR2 YYDKDF (reference sequence). The gene calls are TRBV15 and TRBJ1-2; D ambiguous. The receptor comes from a woman aged 55 to 70 with COVID-19, enrolled during active disease. The specimen sequenced was peripheral blood. DNA for the CDR3: TGTGCCACCAGCAGAGATACATCTTATGGCTACACCTTC. Protein sequence: CATSRDTSYGYTF.